This T cell receptor beta chain is drawn from a study of cytomegalovirus exposure and HLA in healthy donors. General study results and limits: In an earlier analysis, about 87% or about 30%: the productive usage of most TCR beta V segments. Reports state that TCR beta sequences accurately predicted most subjects' HLA-A and HLA-B alleles. Among TCR sequences, most were rare, though some public TCRs appeared in many donors.

60 Vbeta and 13 Jbeta primers were used in PCR. The authors' processing: Approximately 86 million unique TCR beta chains, 9.5 million to 14 million shared, were counted in a later analysis. Sequenced by immunoSEQ multiplex PCR; TCRdb stores in-frame clones only, minus some. V, J and clone size are those of that table, while D and trimming were read from the DNA. The sample has fewer than 200,000 clones; around 81% are singletons. Germline assignment: CDR1 LGHNT and CDR2 FRNRAP. This CDR3 contains 16 residues. The ends lost 5 bases at V and 6 bases at J; junction bases unmatched: 6. As for this clone: Its target is unknown.

Sample: PBMCs. The clonotype originates from a man aged 35 to 55 in good health and CMV-seronegative. V usage is TRBV12-5 and J usage is TRBJ2-1; TRBD2 aligns across 14 bases. DNA of the CDR3: TGTGCTAGTGGTCTCCCCGGGACTAGCGGGAGCAATGAGCAGTTCTTC. Translated, it gives CASGLPGTSGSNEQFF.